The 29 T cell receptor beta chains presented below share a single source sample, sequenced in a study of CD8 T cells in ankylosing spondylitis. These receptors lack a known antigen. Findings and limits, study-wide: Blood from ankylosing spondylitis patients appeared to carry a characteristic roughly eight-variant TCR beta motif.

TCRdb re-derived calls from the 5' RACE reads in MiXCR, one entry per CDR3 protein. Among around 770,000 distinct CDR3 sequences listed, 15% to 20% were seen once. The sequenced material came from blood, either unsorted or a sorted T cell fraction (not recorded which). These TCRs come from a male donor with ankylosing spondylitis.

This chain uses TRBV20-1 with TRBJ2-3; D assignment may be TRBD1 or TRBD2 (5 bases each). Germline V gives CDR1 DFQATT, CDR2 SNEGSKA (reference sequence). The CDR3 runs to 17 residues. With 0 bases removed from V and 1 base from J, the gap between germline ends came to 17 bases. The CDR3 reads CSARDRDVPSRTDTQYF. DNA for the CDR3: TGCAGTGCTAGAGATCGGGACGTCCCATCCCGCACAGATACGCAGTATTTT.

This chain uses TRBV10-3 with TRBJ2-5; D may correspond to TRBD1 or TRBD2 (5 bases each). Germline-derived CDR1 and CDR2 are ENHRY and SYGVKD. V was trimmed by 4 bases and J by 4 bases, leaving 13 bases between them. The CDR3 loop spans 14 amino acids. DNA of the CDR3: TGTGCCATCAGTGGGGACGGTACCGCAGAGACCCAGTACTTC. This sequence encodes CAISGDGTAETQYF.

J is TRBJ1-4 and V is TRBV20-1; no definite D call. The CDR3 runs 15 residues. Germline V lookup: CDR1 DFQATT, CDR2 SNEGSKA (reference sequence). V gave up 2 bases and J gave up 4 bases, with 14 bases separating them. The CDR3: CSARSRGSLNEKLFF. The CDR3 DNA follows: TGCAGTGCTAGATCCCGAGGGTCCCTTAATGAAAAACTGTTTTTT.

CDR3 in amino acids: CASSLAVELNEKLFF. DNA of the CDR3: TGTGCCAGCAGCTTAGCGGTAGAGTTGAATGAAAAACTGTTTTTT. The chain links TRBV7-2 to TRBJ1-4; D gene ambiguous. Germline loops: CDR1 SGHTA, CDR2 FQGNSA. V was pared by 0 bases and J by 5 bases, with 10 bases between. There are 15 residues in the CDR3.

The table lists this clonotype with many counts. The chain links TRBV4-3 to TRBJ2-7; 10 bases map to TRBD2. The V segment lost 0 bases and the J segment 1 base; nucleotides outside the gene matches: 3. The germline CDR1 and CDR2 sequences are LGHNA and YSLEER. There are 16 residues in the CDR3. The CDR3 reads CASSQDGTSASYEQYF. The CDR3, as DNA: TGCGCCAGCAGCCAAGACGGGACTAGCGCTTCCTACGAGCAGTACTTC.

This clonotype appeared many times. V usage is TRBV12-3 or TRBV12-4 and J usage is TRBJ1-1; TRBD1 agrees at 7 bases. The trim removed 7 bases at V and 5 bases at J, leaving 10 bases unmatched. This CDR3 comprises 14 residues. CDR3 amino acids: CASTPQGIRTEAFF. The CDR3 nucleotides read TGTGCCAGCACTCCACAGGGGATCCGTACTGAAGCTTTCTTT.

The chain couples TRBV29-1 to TRBJ2-7; the D is unclear. Trimming pared 6 bases from V and 2 bases from J, leaving 11 bases between. This CDR3 has 12 residues. Germline V gene lookup returns CDR1 SQVTM and CDR2 ANQGSEA. CDR3 sequence reads: CSVRDGAYEQYF. The CDR3, as DNA: TGCAGCGTCCGAGACGGCGCCTACGAGCAGTACTTC.

This chain uses TRBV30 with TRBJ2-5, with a tentative D call TRBD2 (6 bases). V was trimmed by 3 bases and J by 3 bases, leaving 14 bases between them. This CDR3 contains 14 residues. Germline lookup yields CDR1 GTSNPN and CDR2 SVGIG (reference sequence). CDR3 coding DNA: TGTGCCTGGAGCCCCGGGAGAAAGGAAGAGACCCAGTACTTC. Translation gives CAWSPGRKEETQYF.

Only a few counts were recorded for this clonotype. This chain joins TRBV7-2 and TRBJ2-1; D not resolved. CDR3 length equals 12 residues. Trimming took off 1 base at V and 14 bases at J, with 12 bases between the two ends. The germline V gene has CDR1 SGHTA and CDR2 FQGNSA. CDR3 region: CASSLGEPPEFF. DNA of the CDR3: TGTGCCAGCAGCTTAGGAGAGCCGCCGGAGTTCTTC. Variable domain in full (rest from reference TRBV7-2 and TRBJ2-1): GAGVSQSPSNKVTEKGKDVELRCDPISGHTALYWYRQSLGQGLEFLIYFQGNSAPDKSGLPSDRFSAERTGGSVSTLTIQRTQQEDSAVYLCASSLGEPPEFFGPGTRLTVL.

This clonotype was counted only a few times. The chain couples TRBV5-1 to TRBJ2-3, with 8 bases identical to TRBD1. CDR3 length equals 16 residues. Trimming at V came to 0 bases and at J to 2 bases, leaving 5 bases not matched to a gene. Germline loops: CDR1 SGHRS, CDR2 YFSETQ. This CDR3 reads CASSLGTGINTDTQYF. CDR3 coding DNA: TGCGCCAGCAGCTTGGGGACAGGGATCAACACAGATACGCAGTATTTT.

On this clonotype itself: One end of the junction varies from germline; a read error may be responsible. The chain recombines TRBV3-1 with TRBJ2-2, with D tentatively TRBD2 (6 bases). This CDR3 contains 15 residues. CDR1 and CDR2 (germline): LGHDT, YNNKEL (reference sequence). The CDR3 loop reads CASSQAGVNTGDLFF. The CDR3 DNA sequence: TGTGCCAGCAGCCAAGCGGGAGTTAACACCGGGGATCTGTTTTTT.

This chain joins TRBV15 and TRBJ2-7; weak D call: TRBD2 (6 bases). Germline V gives CDR1 LNHNV, CDR2 YYDKDF (reference sequence). This CDR3 is 14 amino acids long. The V gene lost 1 base and the J gene lost 2 bases, with 9 bases spanning the gap. The CDR3 region is CATSRVGGAYEQYF. CDR3 in DNA: TGTGCCACCAGCAGAGTCGGAGGGGCCTACGAGCAGTACTTC. Complete variable domain (other parts from reference TRBV15 and TRBJ2-7): DAMVIQNPRYQVTQFGKPVTLSCSQTLNHNVMYWYQQKSSQAPKLLFHYYDKDFNNEADTPDNFQSRRPNTSFCFLDIRSPGLGDTAMYLCATSRVGGAYEQYFGPGTRLTVT.

V gene TRBV5-1 combines with J gene TRBJ2-7; the D gene is possibly TRBD1 (6 bases). CDR3 length: 19 residues. V lost 4 bases to trimming and J lost 0 bases, with 26 bases between them. Germline V gene data show CDR1 as SGHRS and CDR2 as YFSETQ. The CDR3 DNA is TGCGCCAGCAGCATGTCCACAACCGGGACAAGTAGAAGCTCCTACGAGCAGTACTTC. It encodes CASSMSTTGTSRSSYEQYF.

Concerning this clonotype: One base away lies a much larger clone, so this may be a sequencing read error. V is TRBV20-1 and J is TRBJ2-1; 10 positions match TRBD2. Germline V gene sequence: CDR1 DFQATT, CDR2 SNEGSKA (reference sequence). The CDR3 loop spans 17 amino acids. The CDR3 loop is CCARHSSGGYPPNEQFF. DNA for the CDR3: TGCTGTGCCAGACACTCTAGCGGGGGCTATCCTCCCAATGAGCAGTTCTTC.

J is TRBJ1-5 and V is TRBV7-9; 9 bases agree with TRBD1. The J segment lost 5 bases and the V segment lost 1 base, leaving 3 bases of the junction unmatched. The germline V gene encodes CDR1 SEHNR and CDR2 FQNEAQ (reference sequence). This CDR3 spans 15 amino acids. The CDR3 nucleotides read TGTGCCAGCAGCTTAGGTTGGACAGGGGATCAGCCCCAGCATTTT. It is translated as CASSLGWTGDQPQHF. Together with reference TRBV7-9 and TRBJ1-5, the CDR3 gives the full variable domain: DTGVSQNPRHKITKRGQNVTFRCDPISEHNRLYWYRQTLGQGPEFLTYFQNEAQLEKSRLLSDRFSAERPKGSFSTLEIQRTEQGDSAMYLCASSLGWTGDQPQHFGDGTRLSIL.

The chain recombines TRBV11-2 with TRBJ2-7; D remains unclear. The germline CDR1 and CDR2 sequences are SGHAT and FQNNGV. V lost 1 base and J 5 bases, leaving 12 bases between the germline ends. The CDR3 has 14 amino acids. The CDR3 nucleotides are TGTGCCAGCAGCTTAGGGCTTGGGTTCAACGAGCAGTACTTC. Translating gives CASSLGLGFNEQYF.

This clonotype was recorded at least ten times. The CDR3 DNA follows: TGCAGCGTCCGGTCCACGCTCCACTACGAGCAGTACTTC. Its translation: CSVRSTLHYEQYF. This rearrangement joins TRBV29-1 to TRBJ2-7; no clear D. V lost 6 bases to trimming and J lost 3 bases, with 15 bases between them. CDR1 and CDR2 (germline): SQVTM, ANQGSEA. This CDR3 comprises 13 residues.

This clonotype was detected only once. The chain carries TRBV29-1 and TRBJ1-2; 8 positions agree with TRBD1. The CDR3 extends over 12 amino acids. From germline, CDR1 is SQVTM and CDR2 ANQGSEA. The V and J ends lost 7 bases and 2 bases, in that order; junction bases with no gene match: 3. The DNA for the CDR3 is TGCAGCGGGGGGGACAGGAACTATGGCTACACCTTC. Amino acids: CSGGDRNYGYTF.

There are a few counts of this clonotype. The chain employs TRBV29-1 and TRBJ2-2; 7 bases are shared with TRBD1. The ends lost 4 bases at V and 1 base at J; junction bases unmatched: 15. The CDR3 loop spans 18 amino acids. The V gene's germline CDR1 is SQVTM and CDR2 ANQGSEA. CDR3 protein: CSVVAPKTGQRNTGELFF. CDR3 coding DNA: TGCAGCGTTGTGGCCCCCAAAACGGGACAGAGGAACACCGGGGAGCTGTTTTTT.

The CDR3 nucleotides read TGTGCCAGCAGTTACCTGGGGGGAGTGGGTGAGCAGTTCTTC. Its protein is CASSYLGGVGEQFF. The chain combines TRBV6-5 with TRBJ2-1; D is perhaps TRBD2 (6 bases). The germline V and J ends were trimmed by 2 bases and 9 bases, with 14 bases remaining between them. The CDR3 extends over 14 amino acids. Germline CDR1 and CDR2: MNHEY and SVGAGI.

This clonotype came up many times. This chain joins TRBV5-1 and TRBJ2-1; D perhaps matches TRBD2 (5 bases). Per germline, CDR1 SGHRS and CDR2 YFSETQ. Between the trimmed V and J ends, which lost 4 bases and 4 bases, there was a span of 6 bases. This CDR3 has 12 residues. CDR3 bases: TGCGCCAGCAGCCGGGATTACAATGAGCAGTTCTTC. Translated: CASSRDYNEQFF.

The rearrangement joins TRBV3-1 to TRBJ2-5, with 9 bases matching TRBD1. Trimming cost V 2 bases and J 0 bases; bases outside gene matches: 7. The CDR3 totals 17 residues. Germline CDR1 reads LGHDT; CDR2 reads YNNKEL (reference sequence). The CDR3 protein is CASSQLGGQGYQETQYF. For the CDR3, the DNA is TGTGCCAGCAGCCAACTCGGGGGACAGGGTTACCAAGAGACCCAGTACTTC.

This chain links TRBV19 with TRBJ1-5, with D maybe TRBD1 (5 bases). CDR1 is LNHDA and CDR2 is SQIVND in the germline V gene (reference sequence). The V end lost 0 bases, the J end lost 7 bases, and 13 bases lay between the germline ends. The CDR3 is 15 amino acids. CDR3 amino acids: CASSIDEGSRQPQHF. The DNA for the CDR3 is TGTGCCAGTAGTATAGATGAGGGGTCAAGGCAGCCCCAGCATTTT.

This clonotype was seen a few times. The rearrangement joins TRBV6-1 to TRBJ2-4; 10 bases fit TRBD2. CDR1 is MNHNS and CDR2 is SASEGT in the germline V gene. The CDR3 is made up of 14 amino acids. Trimming took 6 bases from V and 9 from J; bases not matched to a gene: 8. The CDR3 DNA follows: TGTGCCAGCAGGGGGAGCGGGGGGGCTTTCATTCAGTACTTC. It codes for CASRGSGGAFIQYF.

In this sample, this clonotype turned up a few times. The V gene is TRBV24-1, the J gene TRBJ2-7; 9 positions match TRBD1. Unmatched junction bases numbered 5, after V lost 3 bases and J lost 3 bases. The CDR3 covers 15 residues. The germline gives CDR1 KGHDR, CDR2 SFDVKD. CDR3 nucleotide sequence: TGTGCCACCAGTGATCCGGGACAGGGTGTCTACGAGCAGTACTTC. As protein: CATSDPGQGVYEQYF.

The chain uses TRBV2 and TRBJ1-6, with D possibly matching TRBD1 (5 bases). V lost 4 bases to trimming and J lost 7 bases, with 14 bases between them. Looked up from germline, CDR1 is SNHLY and CDR2 is FYNNEI. The CDR3 is made up of 15 amino acids. CDR3 sequence (DNA): TGTGCCAGCAGTGTGGTGGAGGAGGGGAATTCACCCCTCCACTTT. This sequence encodes CASSVVEEGNSPLHF.

V gene TRBV27 combines with J gene TRBJ1-5; the D gene is possibly TRBD1 (5 bases). The CDR3 runs 13 residues. Germline values: CDR1 MNHEY, CDR2 SMNVEV (reference sequence). V lost 10 bases and J 0 bases, leaving 10 bases between the germline ends. The CDR3 DNA reads TGTGCCACCCGGGGGGATAGCAATCAGCCCCAGCATTTT. Amino acid sequence: CATRGDSNQPQHF.

The chain has TRBV3-1 and TRBJ1-4; 8 nucleotides line up with TRBD1. Looked up from germline, CDR1 is LGHDT and CDR2 is YNNKEL (reference sequence). CDR3 length equals 16 residues. J lost 5 bases, V lost 5 bases, and 10 bases had no gene match. CDR3 region: CASSERDRGQNEKLFF. The DNA for the CDR3 is TGTGCCAGCAGCGAACGCGACAGGGGCCAAAATGAAAAACTGTTTTTT.

This clonotype was counted many times. The chain employs TRBV4-1 and TRBJ1-5, with 9 positions matching TRBD1. The CDR3 loop spans 15 amino acids. With V trimmed by 5 bases and J by 10 bases, 12 bases remained unmatched. The V gene's germline CDR1 is MGHRA and CDR2 YSYEKL. CDR3 protein: CASSIGGQGIYPQHF. The CDR3 nucleotides read TGCGCCAGCAGCATAGGCGGACAGGGGATTTACCCCCAGCATTTT.